This paragraph reports one TCR beta chain. The germline V gene has CDR1 SGHDT and CDR2 YYEEEE. This CDR3 region has 15 residues. The V and J ends lost 0 bases and 0 bases respectively, with 10 bases between them. The sample originates from a study of blood T cell repertoires in COVID-19. The repertoire was sequenced with immunoSEQ multiplex PCR; TCRdb's copy has only in-frame clones and lacks some. The sample contains 300,000 to 350,000 clones, 80% to 90% of which appear only once. This sequence was found in a man younger than 40 who had recovered from COVID-19. Specimen: PBMCs or T cells enriched from blood (not recorded which). This rearrangement joins TRBV5-6 to TRBJ2-7; TRBD1 might be the D (5 bases). The CDR3 is CASSLGQYPSYEQYF. The CDR3 nucleotides are TGTGCCAGCAGCTTGGGACAGTATCCCTCCTACGAGCAGTACTTC.